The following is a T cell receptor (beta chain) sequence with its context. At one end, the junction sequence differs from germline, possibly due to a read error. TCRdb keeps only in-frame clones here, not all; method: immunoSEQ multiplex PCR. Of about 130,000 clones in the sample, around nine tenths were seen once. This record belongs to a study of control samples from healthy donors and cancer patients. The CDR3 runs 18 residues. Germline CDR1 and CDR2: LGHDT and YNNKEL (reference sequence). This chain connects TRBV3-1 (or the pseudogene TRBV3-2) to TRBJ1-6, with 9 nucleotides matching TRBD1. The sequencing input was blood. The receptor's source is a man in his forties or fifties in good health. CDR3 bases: TGTGCCAGCAGCCAAGAACCCCCGGGGACAGGGTATAGTTCACCCCTCCACTTT. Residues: CASSQEPPGTGYSSPLHF.